This T cell receptor beta chain was profiled in a study of immune evolution from preneoplasia to lung adenocarcinoma. Regarding the study as a whole: Clonality was highest in normal lung, lower in later-stage lesions apparently.

The method was immunoSEQ multiplex PCR; TCRdb's version includes in-frame clones alone and lacks a portion of them. The data contain approximately 3,700 clones, about four fifths of them seen just once; the ten biggest clones take up approximately 14%. Concerning this clone: Its antigen remains unknown.

Two lung cancer pathologists independently confirmed each histologic diagnosis. The germline V gene encodes CDR1 SNHLY and CDR2 FYNNEI. The CDR3 runs 13 residues. V lost 11 bases, J lost 2 bases, and 12 bases lay in between. Sample: FFPE adjacent normal lung tissue. The source is a person aged 60-80 years with lung adenocarcinoma. The chain links TRBV2 to TRBJ2-2; tentatively, D is TRBD2 (5 bases). CDR3 residues: CAGRGLNTGELFF. CDR3 DNA sequence: TGTGCCGGGAGAGGACTTAACACCGGGGAGCTGTTTTTT.